This T cell receptor (beta chain) was obtained from a study of T cell responses to AZD1222 COVID-19 vaccine. Between the trimmed V and J ends, which lost 4 bases and 4 bases, there was a span of 15 bases. CDR1 SGHNT and CDR2 YYREEE come from the germline V gene (reference sequence). The CDR3 spans 15 residues. TCRdb's copy holds only in-frame clones and misses some; the assay was immunoSEQ multiplex PCR. Of roughly 100,000 clones in the sample, 85% to 90% were seen once. This chain joins TRBV5-4 and TRBJ2-1, with D unresolved. The sequencing used peripheral blood, collected on day 0 of AZD1222 vaccination. The source is an adult in good health. CDR3 sequence: CASSTSFGPYNEQFF. CDR3 DNA sequence: TGTGCCAGCAGCACCTCTTTCGGGCCTTACAATGAGCAGTTCTTC.